Below, one T cell receptor (beta chain) is given with its context. Its matching antigen is unknown. This entry belongs to a study of T-cell memory formation after mild COVID-19. Findings of the study overall: Balance between CD4 and CD8 was seen in clones contracting day 15 to 85, and a CD4+ lean was seen in later expanders. The appearance of some responding clones in pre-infection memory suggested that cross-reactive memory joined.

The V gene lost 3 bases and the J gene lost 1 base, with 9 bases spanning the gap. Germline lookup yields CDR1 LNHDA and CDR2 SQIVND (reference sequence). The CDR3 totals 14 residues. TCRalpha and TCRbeta libraries used 5'RACE with constant-segment primers and UMIs. TCRdb itself ran the 5' RACE reads through MiXCR, one entry per CDR3 protein. The sample shows approximately 580,000 distinct CDR3 sequences, around 21% of them seen only once. The sample taken for sequencing was PBMCs or a T cell subset sorted from them (not recorded which). This TCR was recovered from an adult woman who had mild COVID-19 (a few samples of this study predate the infection). Cell type and time point are not known. The V and J genes are TRBV19 and TRBJ2-5; no definite D call. CDR3 bases: TGTGCCAGTAGTATTTACACCACCCAAGAGACCCAGTACTTC. This codes for CASSIYTTQETQYF.